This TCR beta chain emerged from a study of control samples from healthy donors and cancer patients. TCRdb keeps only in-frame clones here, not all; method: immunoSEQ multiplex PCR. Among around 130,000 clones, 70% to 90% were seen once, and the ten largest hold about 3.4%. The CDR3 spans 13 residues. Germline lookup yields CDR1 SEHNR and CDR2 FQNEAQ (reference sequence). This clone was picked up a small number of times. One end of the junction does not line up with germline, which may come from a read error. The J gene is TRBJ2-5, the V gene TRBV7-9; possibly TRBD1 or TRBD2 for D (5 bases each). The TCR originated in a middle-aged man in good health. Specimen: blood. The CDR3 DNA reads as TGTGCCAGCAGCTCCCGGGGCTCTAACACCAAGGACTTC. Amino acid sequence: CASSSRGSNTKDF.